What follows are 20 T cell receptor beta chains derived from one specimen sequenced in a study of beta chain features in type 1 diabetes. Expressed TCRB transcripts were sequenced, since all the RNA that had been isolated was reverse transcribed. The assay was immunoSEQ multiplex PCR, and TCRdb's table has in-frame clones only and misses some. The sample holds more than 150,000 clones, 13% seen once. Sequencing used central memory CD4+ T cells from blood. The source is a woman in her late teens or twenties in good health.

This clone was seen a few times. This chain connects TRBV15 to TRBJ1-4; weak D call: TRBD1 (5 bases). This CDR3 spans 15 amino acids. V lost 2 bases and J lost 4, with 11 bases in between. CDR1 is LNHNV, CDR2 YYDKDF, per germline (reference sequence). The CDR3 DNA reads TGTGCCACCAGCAGACAGGGAACGGGTAATGAAAAACTGTTTTTT. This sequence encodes CATSRQGTGNEKLFF.

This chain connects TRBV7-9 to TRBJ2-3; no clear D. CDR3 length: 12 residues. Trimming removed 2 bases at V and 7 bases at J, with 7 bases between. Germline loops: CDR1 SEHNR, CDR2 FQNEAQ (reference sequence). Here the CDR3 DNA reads TGTGCCAGCAGCTTAATAGAGCATACGCAGTATTTT. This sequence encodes CASSLIEHTQYF.

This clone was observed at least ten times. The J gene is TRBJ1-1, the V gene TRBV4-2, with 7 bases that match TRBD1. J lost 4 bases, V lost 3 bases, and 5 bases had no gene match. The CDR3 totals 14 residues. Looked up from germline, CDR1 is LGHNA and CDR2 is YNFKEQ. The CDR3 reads CASSHPDRATEAFF. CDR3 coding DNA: TGTGCCAGCAGCCATCCCGACAGGGCCACTGAAGCTTTCTTT.

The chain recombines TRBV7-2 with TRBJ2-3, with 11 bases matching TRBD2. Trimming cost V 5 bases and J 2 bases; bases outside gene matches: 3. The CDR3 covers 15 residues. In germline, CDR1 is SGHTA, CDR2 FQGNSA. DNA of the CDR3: TGTGCCAGCAGCCCGACTAGCGGGGACACAGATACGCAGTATTTT. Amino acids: CASSPTSGDTDTQYF.

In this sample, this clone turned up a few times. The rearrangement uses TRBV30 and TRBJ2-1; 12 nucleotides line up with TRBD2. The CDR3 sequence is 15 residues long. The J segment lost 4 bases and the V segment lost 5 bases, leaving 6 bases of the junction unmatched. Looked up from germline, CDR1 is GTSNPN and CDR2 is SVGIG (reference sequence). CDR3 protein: CAWGRLAGAYNEQFF. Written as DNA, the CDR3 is TGTGCCTGGGGGAGACTAGCGGGAGCTTACAATGAGCAGTTCTTC.

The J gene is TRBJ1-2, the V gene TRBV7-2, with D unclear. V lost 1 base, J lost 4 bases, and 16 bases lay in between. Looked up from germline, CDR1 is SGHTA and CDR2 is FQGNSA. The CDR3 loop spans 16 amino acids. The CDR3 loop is CASSLGSGLGGYGYTF. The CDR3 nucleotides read TGTGCCAGCAGCTTAGGGAGTGGGCTTGGAGGCTATGGCTACACCTTC.

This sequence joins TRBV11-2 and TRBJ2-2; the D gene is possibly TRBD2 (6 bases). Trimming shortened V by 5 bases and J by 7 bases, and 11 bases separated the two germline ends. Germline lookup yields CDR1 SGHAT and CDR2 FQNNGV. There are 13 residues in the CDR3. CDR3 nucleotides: TGTGCCAGCAGCCAAGAGGGAGGCGGGGAGCTGTTTTTT. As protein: CASSQEGGGELFF.

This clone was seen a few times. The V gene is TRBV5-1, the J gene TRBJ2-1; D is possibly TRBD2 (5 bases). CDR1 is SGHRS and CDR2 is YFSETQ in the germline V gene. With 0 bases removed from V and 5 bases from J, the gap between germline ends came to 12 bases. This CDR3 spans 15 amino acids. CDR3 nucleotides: TGCGCCAGCAGCTTGGTGGCTAGCCGGAACAATGAGCAGTTCTTC. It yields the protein CASSLVASRNNEQFF. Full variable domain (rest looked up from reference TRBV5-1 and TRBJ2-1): KAGVTQTPRYLIKTRGQQVTLSCSPISGHRSVSWYQQTPGQGLQFLFEYFSETQRNKGNFPGRFSGRQFSNSRSEMNVSTLELGDSALYLCASSLVASRNNEQFFGPGTRLTVL.

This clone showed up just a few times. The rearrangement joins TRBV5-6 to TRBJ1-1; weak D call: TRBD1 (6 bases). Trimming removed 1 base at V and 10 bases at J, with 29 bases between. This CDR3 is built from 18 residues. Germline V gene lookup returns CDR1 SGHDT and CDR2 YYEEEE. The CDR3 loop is CASSLNGAGGLRGVGAFF. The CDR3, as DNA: TGTGCCAGCAGCTTGAACGGTGCTGGGGGCTTGAGAGGCGTTGGAGCTTTCTTT.

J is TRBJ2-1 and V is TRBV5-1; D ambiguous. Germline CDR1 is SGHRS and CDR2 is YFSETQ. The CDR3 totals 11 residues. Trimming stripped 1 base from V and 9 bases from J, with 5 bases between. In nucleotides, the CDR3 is TGCGCCAGCAGCTTGCGGGTTGAGCAGTTCTTC. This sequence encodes CASSLRVEQFF.

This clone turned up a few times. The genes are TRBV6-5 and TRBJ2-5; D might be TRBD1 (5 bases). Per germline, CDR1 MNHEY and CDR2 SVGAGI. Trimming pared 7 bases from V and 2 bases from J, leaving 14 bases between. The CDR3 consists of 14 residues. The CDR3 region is CASKRGYGQETQYF. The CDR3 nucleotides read TGTGCCAGCAAAAGGGGCTATGGTCAAGAGACCCAGTACTTC.

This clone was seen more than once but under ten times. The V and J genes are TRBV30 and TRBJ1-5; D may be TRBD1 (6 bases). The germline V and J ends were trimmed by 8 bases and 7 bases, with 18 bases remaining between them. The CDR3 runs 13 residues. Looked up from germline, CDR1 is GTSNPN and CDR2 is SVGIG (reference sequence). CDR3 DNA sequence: TGTGCCACTGAGGCCAGGGGTGGGCAGCCCCAGCATTTT. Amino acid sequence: CATEARGGQPQHF.

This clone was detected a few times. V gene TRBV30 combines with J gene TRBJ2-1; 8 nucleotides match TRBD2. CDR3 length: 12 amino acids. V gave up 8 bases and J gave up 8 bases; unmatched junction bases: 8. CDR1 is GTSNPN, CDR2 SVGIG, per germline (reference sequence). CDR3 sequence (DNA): TGTGCCCGGGGGGGGCGGCGCCATGAGCAGTTCTTC. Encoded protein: CARGGRRHEQFF.

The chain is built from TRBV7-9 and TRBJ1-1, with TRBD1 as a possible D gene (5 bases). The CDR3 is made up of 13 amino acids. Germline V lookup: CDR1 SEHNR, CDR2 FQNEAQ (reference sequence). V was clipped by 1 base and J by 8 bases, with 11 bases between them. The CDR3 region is CASSLVGRGEAFF. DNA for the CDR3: TGTGCCAGCAGCTTAGTTGGAAGGGGAGAAGCTTTCTTT. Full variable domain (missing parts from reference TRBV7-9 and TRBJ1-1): DTGVSQNPRHKITKRGQNVTFRCDPISEHNRLYWYRQTLGQGPEFLTYFQNEAQLEKSRLLSDRFSAERPKGSFSTLEIQRTEQGDSAMYLCASSLVGRGEAFFGQGTRLTVV.

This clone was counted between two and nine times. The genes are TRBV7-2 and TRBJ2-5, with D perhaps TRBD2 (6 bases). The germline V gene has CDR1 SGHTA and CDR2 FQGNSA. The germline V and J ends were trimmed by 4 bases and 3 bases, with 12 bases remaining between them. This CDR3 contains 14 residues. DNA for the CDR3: TGTGCCAGCAGCTACGGGAGCTCAAAAGAGACCCAGTACTTC. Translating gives CASSYGSSKETQYF. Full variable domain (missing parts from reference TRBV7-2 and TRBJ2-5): GAGVSQSPSNKVTEKGKDVELRCDPISGHTALYWYRQSLGQGLEFLIYFQGNSAPDKSGLPSDRFSAERTGGSVSTLTIQRTQQEDSAVYLCASSYGSSKETQYFGPGTRLLVL.

Here the CDR3 DNA reads TGCGCCAGCAGCAACGTAGAGAGCGAGCAGTACTTC. Translated, it gives CASSNVESEQYF. The chain uses TRBV5-1 and TRBJ2-7, with D unclear. The CDR3 length is 12 residues. Germline CDR1 SGHRS, CDR2 YFSETQ. V lost 4 bases and J 6 bases, leaving 11 bases between the germline ends.

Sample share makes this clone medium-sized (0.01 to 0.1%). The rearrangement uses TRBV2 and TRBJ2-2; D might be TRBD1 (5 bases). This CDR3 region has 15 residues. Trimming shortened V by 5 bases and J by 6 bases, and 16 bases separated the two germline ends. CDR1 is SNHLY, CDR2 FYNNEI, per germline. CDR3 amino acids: CASSRAIRVAGELFF. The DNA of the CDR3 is TGTGCCAGCAGTAGGGCTATCAGGGTAGCCGGGGAGCTGTTTTTT. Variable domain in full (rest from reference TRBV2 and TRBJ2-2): EPEVTQTPSHQVTQMGQEVILRCVPISNHLYFYWYRQILGQKVEFLVSFYNNEISEKSEIFDDQFSVERPDGSNFTLKIRSTKLEDSAMYFCASSRAIRVAGELFFGEGSRLTVL.

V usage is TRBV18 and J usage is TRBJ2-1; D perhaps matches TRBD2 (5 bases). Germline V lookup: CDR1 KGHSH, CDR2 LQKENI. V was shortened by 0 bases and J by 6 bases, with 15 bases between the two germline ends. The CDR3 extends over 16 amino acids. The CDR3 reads CASSPPQGRGGNEQFF. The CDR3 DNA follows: TGTGCCAGCTCACCACCGCAAGGGAGAGGTGGCAATGAGCAGTTCTTC.

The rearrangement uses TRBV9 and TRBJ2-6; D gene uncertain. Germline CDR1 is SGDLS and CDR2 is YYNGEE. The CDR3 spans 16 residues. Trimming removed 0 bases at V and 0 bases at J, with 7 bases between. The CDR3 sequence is CASSVGLGSGANVLTF. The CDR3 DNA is TGTGCCAGCAGCGTAGGCCTAGGCTCTGGGGCCAACGTCCTGACTTTC.

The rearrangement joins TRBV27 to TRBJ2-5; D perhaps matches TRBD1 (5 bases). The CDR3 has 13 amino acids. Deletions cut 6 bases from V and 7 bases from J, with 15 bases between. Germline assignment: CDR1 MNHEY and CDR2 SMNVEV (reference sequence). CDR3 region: CASSDSPSPTQYF. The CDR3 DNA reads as TGTGCCAGCAGCGACAGTCCCTCCCCGACCCAGTACTTC.